This T cell receptor (beta chain) derives from a study of blood T cell repertoires in COVID-19. The overall study: The samples span acute and convalescent COVID-19 from the United States, Italy and Spain.

Profiling relied on immunoSEQ multiplex PCR, and the TCRdb table lists in-frame clones only, not all of them. The sample contains 200,000 to 250,000 clones, approximately 83% of which appear only once. The sample consisted of peripheral blood. This sequence was found in a woman aged 25-40 years who had recovered from COVID-19.

The CDR3 loop reads CATSRDPGLSYEQYF. The CDR3 DNA follows: TGTGCCACCAGCAGAGATCCAGGGTTATCCTACGAGCAGTACTTC. This chain connects TRBV15 to TRBJ2-7, with a possible D match to TRBD1 (5 bases). This CDR3 contains 15 residues. The V gene lost 0 bases and the J gene lost 1 base, with 10 bases spanning the gap. Per germline, CDR1 LNHNV and CDR2 YYDKDF (reference sequence). Looking up the rest from reference TRBV15 and TRBJ2-7 gives the full variable domain: DAMVIQNPRYQVTQFGKPVTLSCSQTLNHNVMYWYQQKSSQAPKLLFHYYDKDFNNEADTPDNFQSRRPNTSFCFLDIRSPGLGDTAMYLCATSRDPGLSYEQYFGPGTRLTVT.